The T cell receptor beta chain described here comes from a study of cytomegalovirus exposure and HLA in healthy donors. The V and J ends lost 6 bases and 1 base, in that order; junction bases with no gene match: 5. CDR3 length: 14 amino acids. From germline, CDR1 is MDHEN and CDR2 SYDVKM. Points from the study as a whole: The study put some 160 TCR beta chains on its list as cytomegalovirus-associated. Some segments of the V type, notably TRBV6-2 and TRBV6-3, were excluded as indistinguishable.

This clone was seen a handful of times. The target antigen is unknown. PCR was performed using 60 Vbeta and 13 Jbeta primers. Libraries were prepared by immunoSEQ multiplex PCR; TCRdb keeps only in-frame clonotypes and omits some of them. The sample records around 120,000 clones, around 80% being singletons. The sequenced sample consisted of PBMCs. The chain couples TRBV28 to TRBJ2-7, with 8 bases that match TRBD1. The sequence was obtained from a middle-aged woman in good health and CMV-seronegative. CDR3 sequence: CASRGRGRSYEQYF. For the CDR3, the DNA is TGTGCCAGCAGAGGCAGGGGGCGATCCTACGAGCAGTACTTC.